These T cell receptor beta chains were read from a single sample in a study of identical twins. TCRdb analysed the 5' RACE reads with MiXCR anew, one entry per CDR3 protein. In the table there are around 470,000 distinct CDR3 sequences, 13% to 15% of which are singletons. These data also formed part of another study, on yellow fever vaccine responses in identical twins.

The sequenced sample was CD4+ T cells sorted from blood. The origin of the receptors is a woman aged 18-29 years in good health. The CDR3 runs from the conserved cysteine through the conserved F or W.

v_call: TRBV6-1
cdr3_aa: CASSEAPGFQETQYF

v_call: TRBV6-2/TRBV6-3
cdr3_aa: CASANTEAFF

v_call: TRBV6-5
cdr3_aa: CASSYRQSRTSGYNEQFF

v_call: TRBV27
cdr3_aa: CASSLHRLQETQYF

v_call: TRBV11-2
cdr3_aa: CASSLSGTGVYEQYF

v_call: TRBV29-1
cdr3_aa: CSVTQMGQSSYGYTF

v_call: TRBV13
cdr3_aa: CASSWLRGSREQYF

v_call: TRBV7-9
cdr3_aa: CASRVTAANTGELFF

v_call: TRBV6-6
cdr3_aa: CASGSTSGIQYF

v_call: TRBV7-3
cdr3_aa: CASSLTVQGTEDTQYF

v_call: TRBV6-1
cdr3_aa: CASVGPGGANQQFF

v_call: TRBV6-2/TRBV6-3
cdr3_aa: CASRPVVGLREKLFF

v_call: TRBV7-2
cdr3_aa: CASTREGGFSYNEQFF

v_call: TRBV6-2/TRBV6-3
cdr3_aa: CASSYSVGGTGRTSGTDTQYF

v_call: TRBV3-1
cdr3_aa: CASSQGGVDGEQYF

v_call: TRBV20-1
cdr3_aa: CSARVFPATYEQYF

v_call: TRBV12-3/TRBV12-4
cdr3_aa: CASSFFRPGDKETQYF

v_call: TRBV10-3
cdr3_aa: CAISDPGGQLNTEAFF

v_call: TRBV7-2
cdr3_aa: CASSSYSGSCEQYF

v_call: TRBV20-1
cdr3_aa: CSAVVRAGGGEYEQYF

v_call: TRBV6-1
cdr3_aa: CASSEAKGTTFDRSYEQYF

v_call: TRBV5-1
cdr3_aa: CASSPPGTHTDTQYF

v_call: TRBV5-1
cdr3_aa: CASRLYNGFGELFF

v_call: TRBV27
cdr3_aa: CASSLARERTGELFF

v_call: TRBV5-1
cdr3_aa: CASSVSGNTDTQYF

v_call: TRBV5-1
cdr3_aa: CASSSTGQGNYGYTF

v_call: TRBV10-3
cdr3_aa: CAISSLTGKADNEQFF

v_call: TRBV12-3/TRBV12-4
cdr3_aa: CASSLVGRDYGYTF

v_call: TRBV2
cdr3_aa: CASSEAKGYQETQYF

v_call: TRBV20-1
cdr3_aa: CSARDSVETQYF

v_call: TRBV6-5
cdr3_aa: CASGRNEKLFF

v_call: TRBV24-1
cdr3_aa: CATSPKGRGNRETQYF

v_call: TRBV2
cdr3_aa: CASRGGSGETQYF

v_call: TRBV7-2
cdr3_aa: CASSLIGTGAYEQYF

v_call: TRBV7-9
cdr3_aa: CASSSLAYNEQFF

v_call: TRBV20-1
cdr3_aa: CSARSGYEQYF

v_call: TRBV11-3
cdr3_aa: CASSAGTGVTGELFF

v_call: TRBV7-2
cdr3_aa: CASSPRQVGGEQYF

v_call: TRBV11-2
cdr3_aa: CASSLEGATNEKLFF

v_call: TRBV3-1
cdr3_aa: CASSQDPQGQTQYF

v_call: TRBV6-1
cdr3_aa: CASSRDHSGANVLTF

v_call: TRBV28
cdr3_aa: CASSLPGTGDLEQYF

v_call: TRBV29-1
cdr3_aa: CSVEGRGGLSGANVLTF

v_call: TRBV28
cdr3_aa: CASSASGRAIYNEQFF

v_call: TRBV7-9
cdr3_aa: CASSSGLAGEDEQYF

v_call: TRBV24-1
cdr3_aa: CATSDLRQGVEQYF

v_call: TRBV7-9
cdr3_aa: CASSLDGTSRTDTQYF

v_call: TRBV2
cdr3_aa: CASSEDVLNTGELFF

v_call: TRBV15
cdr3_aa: CATSKQGSTDTQYF

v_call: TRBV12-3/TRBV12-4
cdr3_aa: CASSLQSSYEQYF

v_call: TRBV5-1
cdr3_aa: CASSPDYSSYEQYF

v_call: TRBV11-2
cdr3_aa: CASSLDLRVAGGYDRAPPYNEQFF

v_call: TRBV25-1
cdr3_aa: CASSASVSQFF

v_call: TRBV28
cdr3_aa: CASSGGQGPYEQYF

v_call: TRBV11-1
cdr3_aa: CASSFISGTGSTLGYEQYF

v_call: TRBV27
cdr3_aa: CASSLTGFGNQPQHF

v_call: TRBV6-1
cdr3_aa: CASRGLAGLTYNEQFF

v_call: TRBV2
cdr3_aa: CASSATGLAYNEQFF

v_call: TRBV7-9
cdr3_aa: CASSPTRDGYSPLHF